The 14 T cell receptor beta chains presented below share a single source sample, sequenced in a study of T cells in localized non-small cell lung cancer. Data came from immunoSEQ multiplex PCR; TCRdb stores just in-frame clones and leaves some out. The sample lists about 43,000 clones, roughly 90% occurring once. Sequenced material: PBMCs, taken before any cancer treatment. These receptors were taken from a woman aged 40 to 75 with stage II lung adenocarcinoma.

The chain couples TRBV27 to TRBJ1-2; D gene ambiguous. V lost 4 bases and J 8 bases, leaving 14 bases between the germline ends. From germline, CDR1 is MNHEY and CDR2 SMNVEV (reference sequence). The CDR3 totals 13 residues. Written as DNA, the CDR3 is TGTGCCAGCAGTTCGGGCCCTCGTTCGGGCTACACCTTC. Protein product: CASSSGPRSGYTF.

V is TRBV28 and J is TRBJ2-2, with 8 bases lining up with TRBD2. Trimming cost V 6 bases and J 6 bases; bases outside gene matches: 12. Germline assignment: CDR1 MDHEN and CDR2 SYDVKM. This CDR3 comprises 16 residues. Written as DNA, the CDR3 is TGTGCCAGCAGCGGCCGAGGTAGCGGGATGTCCGGGGAGCTGTTTTTT. Translated: CASSGRGSGMSGELFF.

This clone was observed a handful of times. V gene TRBV7-9 combines with J gene TRBJ2-7, with D possibly being TRBD1 (5 bases). The V gene lost 4 bases and the J gene lost 4 bases, with 14 bases spanning the gap. Germline assignment: CDR1 SEHNR and CDR2 FQNEAQ (reference sequence). The CDR3 extends over 14 amino acids. CDR3 bases: TGTGCCAGCAGCTCAGTAGGACAAGAGTACGAGCAGTACTTC. Protein sequence: CASSSVGQEYEQYF.

The V gene is TRBV10-3, the J gene TRBJ2-7, with D unresolved. With 6 bases removed from V and 3 bases from J, the gap between germline ends came to 15 bases. This CDR3 comprises 14 residues. CDR1 ENHRY and CDR2 SYGVKD come from the germline V gene. The CDR3 nucleotides are TGTGCCATCAGCCCTGCCGAACAGTACTACGAGCAGTACTTC. It yields the protein CAISPAEQYYEQYF.

This rearrangement joins TRBV27 to TRBJ1-5; 10 bases line up with TRBD1. The CDR3 runs 16 residues. V lost 5 bases, J lost 2 bases, and 6 bases stayed unmatched. Germline V lookup: CDR1 MNHEY, CDR2 SMNVEV (reference sequence). The CDR3 here is CASSASGTGGNQPQHF. For the CDR3, the DNA is TGTGCCAGCAGTGCTTCCGGGACAGGGGGCAATCAGCCCCAGCATTTT.

CDR3 in DNA: TGCAGCGTTGGAGGGACTAGCGGGGGTTCTTACAATGAGCAGTTCTTC. This gives the protein CSVGGTSGGSYNEQFF. The chain joins TRBV29-1 to TRBJ2-1; 14 bases are a match to TRBD2. Per germline, CDR1 SQVTM and CDR2 ANQGSEA. Trimming at V came to 4 bases and at J to 4 bases, leaving 6 bases not matched to a gene. The length of the CDR3 is 16 residues.

The chain joins TRBV18 to TRBJ1-1; the D gene is possibly TRBD1 (5 bases). Germline CDR1 KGHSH, CDR2 LQKENI. The V gene lost 1 base and the J gene lost 6 bases, with 12 bases spanning the gap. CDR3 size: 14 residues. The CDR3 is CASSPQGGDAEAFF. CDR3 DNA sequence: TGTGCCAGCTCACCACAGGGAGGGGATGCTGAAGCTTTCTTT.

The rearrangement uses TRBV6-1 and TRBJ1-1, with D perhaps TRBD1 (6 bases). This CDR3 has 13 amino acids. Germline V gene data show CDR1 as MNHNS and CDR2 as SASEGT. With 2 bases removed from V and 4 bases from J, the gap between germline ends came to 8 bases. The CDR3: CASSELGATEAFF. CDR3 sequence (DNA): TGTGCCAGCAGTGAACTGGGGGCCACTGAAGCTTTCTTT.

The chain has TRBV4-1 and TRBJ2-3; 12 positions agree with TRBD1. The V segment lost 2 bases and the J segment 0 bases; nucleotides outside the gene matches: 9. Germline loops: CDR1 MGHRA, CDR2 YSYEKL. The CDR3 has 19 residues. CDR3: CASSQSPGTGGVSTDTQYF. CDR3 bases: TGCGCCAGCAGCCAATCTCCCGGGACAGGGGGCGTTAGCACAGATACGCAGTATTTT.

The chain links TRBV7-9 to TRBJ1-2; maybe TRBD1 (6 bases). V was shortened by 5 bases and J by 7 bases, with 11 bases between the two germline ends. CDR1 SEHNR and CDR2 FQNEAQ come from the germline V gene (reference sequence). The CDR3 length is 12 residues. The DNA for the CDR3 is TGTGCCAGCAGCGATACAGGGACTGGCTACACCTTC. It yields the protein CASSDTGTGYTF.

The chain is built from TRBV28 and TRBJ2-3; 8 bases line up with TRBD1. The CDR3 extends over 15 amino acids. Unmatched junction bases numbered 14, after V lost 7 bases and J lost 8 bases. Germline loops: CDR1 MDHEN, CDR2 SYDVKM. CDR3 nucleotide sequence: TGTGCCAGCAAGGGCCAGGGGGCACCCACAAGTACGCAGTATTTT. Amino acids: CASKGQGAPTSTQYF.

About this clone: The same CDR3 is also encoded by other DNA sequences in this sample. The rearrangement joins TRBV28 to TRBJ2-2; D might be TRBD1 or TRBD2, each matching 5 bases. V shed 6 bases and J shed 1 base, with 9 bases lying between them. There are 14 residues in the CDR3. Germline CDR1 and CDR2: MDHEN and SYDVKM. In nucleotides, the CDR3 is TGTGCCAGCAGACTTGGGGGGAACACCGGGGAGCTGTTTTTT. This translates into CASRLGGNTGELFF.

The rearrangement uses TRBV6-1 and TRBJ1-4; TRBD1 agrees at 8 bases. From germline, CDR1 is MNHNS and CDR2 SASEGT. The CDR3 is made up of 15 amino acids. V lost 1 base to trimming and J lost 8 bases; unmatched junction nucleotides: 6. CDR3 amino acids: CASSEVTGGQEKLFF. CDR3 nucleotides: TGTGCCAGCAGTGAAGTTACAGGGGGGCAGGAAAAACTGTTTTTT.

In its sample, this clone was seen a few times. The J gene is TRBJ1-2, the V gene TRBV7-6; D is unclear. V was clipped by 5 bases and J by 2 bases, with 12 bases between them. Per germline, CDR1 SGHVS and CDR2 FNYEAQ. The CDR3 extends over 14 amino acids. CDR3 nucleotide sequence: TGTGCCAGCAGCCTGCGGTGGCCCAACTATGGCTACACCTTC. This translates into CASSLRWPNYGYTF.